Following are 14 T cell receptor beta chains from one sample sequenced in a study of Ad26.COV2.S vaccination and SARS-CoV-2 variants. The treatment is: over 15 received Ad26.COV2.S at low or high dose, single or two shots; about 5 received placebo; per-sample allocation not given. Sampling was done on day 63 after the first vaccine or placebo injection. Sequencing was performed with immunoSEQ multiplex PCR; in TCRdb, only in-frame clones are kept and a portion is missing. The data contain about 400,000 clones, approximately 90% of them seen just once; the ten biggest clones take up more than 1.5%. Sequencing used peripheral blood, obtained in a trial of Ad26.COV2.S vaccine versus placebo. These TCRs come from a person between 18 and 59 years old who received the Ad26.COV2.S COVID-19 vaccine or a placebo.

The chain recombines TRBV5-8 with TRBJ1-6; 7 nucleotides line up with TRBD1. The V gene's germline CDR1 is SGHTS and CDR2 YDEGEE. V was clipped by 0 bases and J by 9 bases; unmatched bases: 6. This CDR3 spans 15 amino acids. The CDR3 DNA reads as TGTGCCAGCAGCTTGGTGAGGCAGGGGGGTTCACCCCTCCACTTT. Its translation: CASSLVRQGGSPLHF.

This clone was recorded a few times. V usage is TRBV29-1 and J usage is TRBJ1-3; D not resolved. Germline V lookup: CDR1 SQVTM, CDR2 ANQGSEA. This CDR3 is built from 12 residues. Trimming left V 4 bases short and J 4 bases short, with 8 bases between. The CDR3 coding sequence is TGCAGCGTTGTTGCGATGGGAAACACCATATATTTT. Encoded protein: CSVVAMGNTIYF.

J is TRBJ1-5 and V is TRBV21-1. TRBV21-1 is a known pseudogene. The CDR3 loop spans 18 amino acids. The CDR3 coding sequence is TGTGCCAGCAGCTCGATACCTCCGGGACGGAGGGGCAATCAGCCCCAGCATTTT. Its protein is CASSSIPPGRRGNQPQHF.

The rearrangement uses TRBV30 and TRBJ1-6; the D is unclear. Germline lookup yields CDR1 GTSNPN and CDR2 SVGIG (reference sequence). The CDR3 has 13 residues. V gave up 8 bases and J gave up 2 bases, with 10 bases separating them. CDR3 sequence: CAGMYPYNSPLHF. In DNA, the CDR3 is TGTGCCGGGATGTACCCCTATAATTCACCCCTCCACTTT. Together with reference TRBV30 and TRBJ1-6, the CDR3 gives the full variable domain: SQTIHQWPATLVQPVGSPLSLECTVEGTSNPNLYWYRQAAGRGLQLLFYSVGIGQISSEVPQNLSASRPQDRQFILSSKKLLLSDSGFYLCAGMYPYNSPLHFGNGTRLTVT.

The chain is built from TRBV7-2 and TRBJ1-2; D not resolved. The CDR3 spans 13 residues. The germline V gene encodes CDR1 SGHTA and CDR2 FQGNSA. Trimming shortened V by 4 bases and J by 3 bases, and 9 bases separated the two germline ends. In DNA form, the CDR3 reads TGTGCCAGCAGCTCCCGGCAGCACTATGGCTACACCTTC. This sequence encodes CASSSRQHYGYTF.

CDR3 DNA sequence: TGTGCCAGCTCACCATTCTCGCAGTTCACTGAAGCTTTCTTT. Amino acid sequence: CASSPFSQFTEAFF. The chain combines TRBV18 with TRBJ1-1; D gene unclear. Germline CDR1 is KGHSH and CDR2 is LQKENI. The CDR3 consists of 14 residues. Trimming left V 2 bases short and J 4 bases short, with 11 bases between.

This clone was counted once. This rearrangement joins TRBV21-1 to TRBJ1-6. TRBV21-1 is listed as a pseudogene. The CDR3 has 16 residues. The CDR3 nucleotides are TGTGCCAGCAGCAAAGTAAAACGGGCCATCAATTCACCCCTCCACTTT. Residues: CASSKVKRAINSPLHF.

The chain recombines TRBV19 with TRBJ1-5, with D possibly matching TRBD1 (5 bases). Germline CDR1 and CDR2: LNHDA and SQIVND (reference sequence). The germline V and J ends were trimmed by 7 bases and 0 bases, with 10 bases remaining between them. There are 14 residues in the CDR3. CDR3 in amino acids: CASNQGYSNQPQHF. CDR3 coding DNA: TGTGCCAGTAACCAGGGTTATAGCAATCAGCCCCAGCATTTT.

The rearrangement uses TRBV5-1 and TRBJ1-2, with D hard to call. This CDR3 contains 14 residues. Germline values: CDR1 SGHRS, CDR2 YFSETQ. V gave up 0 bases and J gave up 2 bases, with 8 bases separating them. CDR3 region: CASSLGTVNYGYTF. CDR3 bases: TGCGCCAGCAGCTTGGGGACGGTAAACTATGGCTACACCTTC.

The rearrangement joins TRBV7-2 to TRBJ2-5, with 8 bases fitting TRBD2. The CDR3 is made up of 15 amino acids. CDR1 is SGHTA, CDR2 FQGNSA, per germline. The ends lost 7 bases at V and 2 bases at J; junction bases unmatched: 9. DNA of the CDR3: TGTGCCAGCACCTCGCGGGGGGCCCTACAAGAGACCCAGTACTTC. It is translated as CASTSRGALQETQYF.

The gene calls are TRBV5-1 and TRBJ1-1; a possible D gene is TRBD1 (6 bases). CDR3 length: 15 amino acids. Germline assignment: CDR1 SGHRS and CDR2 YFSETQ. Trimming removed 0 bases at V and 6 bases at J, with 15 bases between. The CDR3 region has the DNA TGCGCCAGCAGCTTGGCCAGACCCAGGGGCGCTGAAGCTTTCTTT. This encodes CASSLARPRGAEAFF.

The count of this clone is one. The CDR3 sequence: CASSYSGPGELFF. CDR3 DNA: TGTGCCAGCAGTTACTCTGGGCCCGGGGAGCTGTTTTTT. The gene calls are TRBV6-6 and TRBJ2-2; D remains unclear. CDR1 and CDR2 from the germline V gene are MNHNY and SVGAGI (reference sequence). The CDR3 length is 13 residues. V lost 0 bases and J 6 bases, leaving 5 bases between the germline ends.

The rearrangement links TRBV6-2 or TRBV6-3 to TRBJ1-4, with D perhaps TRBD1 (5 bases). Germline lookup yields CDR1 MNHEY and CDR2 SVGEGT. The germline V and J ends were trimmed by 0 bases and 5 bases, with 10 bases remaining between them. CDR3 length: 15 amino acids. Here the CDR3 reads CASSYSKRGNEKLFF. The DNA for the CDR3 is TGTGCCAGCAGTTACTCCAAGCGGGGGAATGAAAAACTGTTTTTT.

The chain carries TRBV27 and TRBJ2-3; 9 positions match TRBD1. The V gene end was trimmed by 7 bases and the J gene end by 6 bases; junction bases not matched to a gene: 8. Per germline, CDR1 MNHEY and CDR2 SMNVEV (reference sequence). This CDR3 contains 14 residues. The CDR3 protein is CASTPHRGQDTQYF. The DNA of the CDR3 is TGTGCCAGCACTCCTCACAGGGGGCAGGATACGCAGTATTTT.